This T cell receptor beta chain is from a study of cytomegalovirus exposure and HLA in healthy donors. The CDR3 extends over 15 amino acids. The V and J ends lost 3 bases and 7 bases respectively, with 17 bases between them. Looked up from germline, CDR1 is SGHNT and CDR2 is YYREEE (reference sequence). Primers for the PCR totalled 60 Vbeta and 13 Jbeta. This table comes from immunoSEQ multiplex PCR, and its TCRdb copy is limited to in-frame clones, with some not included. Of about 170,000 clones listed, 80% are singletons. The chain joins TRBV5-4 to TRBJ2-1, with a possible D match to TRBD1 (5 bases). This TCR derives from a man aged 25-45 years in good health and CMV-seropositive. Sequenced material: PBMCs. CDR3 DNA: TGTGCCAGCAGCTCGAATCGAAAAGGGGTGAATGAGCAGTTCTTC. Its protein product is CASSSNRKGVNEQFF.